This TCR beta chain is from a study of blood T cell repertoires in COVID-19. Only in-frame clones appear in the TCRdb table, and some are missing; sequencing was by immunoSEQ multiplex PCR. The repertoire holds roughly 270,000 clones, with around 80% as singletons. The V and J ends lost 3 bases and 9 bases respectively, with 15 bases between them. The V gene's germline CDR1 is ENHRY and CDR2 SYGVKD. The CDR3 loop spans 15 amino acids. Sequencing input: PBMCs or T cells enriched from blood (not recorded which). The chain combines TRBV10-3 with TRBJ1-6; D may be TRBD1 (5 bases). The TCR was taken from a man aged 40-50 years who had been exposed to COVID-19. The chain's CDR3 is CAISDPGGEGSPLHF. Written as DNA, the CDR3 is TGTGCCATCAGTGACCCCGGGGGGGAGGGTTCACCCCTCCACTTT.